This TCR beta chain is from a study of blood T cell repertoires in COVID-19. Study summary: The cDNA or gDNA used as material had been derived from T cells, B-cell-depleted T cells, or PBMCs.

Germline CDR1 SQVTM, CDR2 ANQGSEA. The V and J ends lost 7 bases and 5 bases, in that order; junction bases with no gene match: 5. The CDR3 is 12 amino acids. This table comes from immunoSEQ multiplex PCR, and its TCRdb copy is limited to in-frame clones, with some not included. The sample lists around 250,000 clones, about 82% occurring once. V is TRBV29-1 and J is TRBJ1-2, with 9 bases that match TRBD1. Sequenced input: PBMCs or T cells enriched from blood (not recorded which). This TCR was recovered from a woman in her forties or fifties who had recovered from COVID-19. The CDR3 DNA reads TGCAGCGCTTCGGGGACAGGGTATGGCTACACCTTC. It encodes CSASGTGYGYTF.